This TCR beta chain was observed in a study of blood T cells in healthy people across ages. Using a J-beta primer mix together with a sample-barcoded 5' primer, a second PCR was run for about 7 to 12 cycles. TCRdb called the 5' RACE reads again in MiXCR, with one record for every CDR3 protein. In the table there are over 1,500,000 distinct CDR3 sequences, approximately 39% of which are singletons. Trimming took off 1 base at V and 2 bases at J, with 10 bases between the two ends. The CDR3 contains 15 residues. Germline V gene sequence: CDR1 SEHNR, CDR2 FQNEAQ (reference sequence). This clonotype has more than one count but fewer than ten.

The rearrangement links TRBV7-9 to TRBJ2-3; no clear D. Input material: blood. The TCR comes from a human donor in good health. CDR3 in DNA: TGTGCCAGCAGCTTAGGGACCTTCACCACAGATACGCAGTATTTT. Translated: CASSLGTFTTDTQYF.